The T cell receptor (beta chain) described here comes from a study of cytomegalovirus exposure and HLA in healthy donors. Across the study: The 120 validation repertoires were produced on the same platform as the 670 or so repertoires of the first cohort. This was reported in a later analysis. Study conclusions and caveats: According to a subsequent analysis, TCR clusters from the first cohort were inclined to appear together in the 100 to 150 validation repertoires. Cytomegalovirus-associated status was assigned to more than 150 TCR beta chains.

Details on this clone: The antigen is undetermined.

The germline V gene has CDR1 KGHSH and CDR2 LQKENI. V shed 6 bases and J 5 bases; nucleotides not matched to a gene: 7. CDR3 length: 15 residues. Profiling relied on immunoSEQ multiplex PCR, and the TCRdb table lists in-frame clones only, not all of them. Of 200,000 to 250,000 clones in the sample, roughly 83% were seen once. This sequence joins TRBV18 and TRBJ2-2; 9 bases are a match to TRBD2. Material: PBMCs. The clonotype originates from a woman aged 25 to 39 in good health and CMV-seropositive. The chain's CDR3 is CASSLSGSKTGELFF. The CDR3 DNA sequence: TGTGCCAGCTCCCTTAGCGGGAGTAAAACCGGGGAGCTGTTTTTT.